The TCR beta chain under discussion was sequenced for a study of cytomegalovirus exposure and HLA in healthy donors. CDR1 and CDR2 from the germline V gene are KGHSH and LQKENI. The CDR3 totals 15 residues. V shed 3 bases, J shed 6 bases, and the junction held 6 bases outside the gene matches. Primers for the PCR totalled 60 Vbeta and 13 Jbeta. Profiled with immunoSEQ multiplex PCR; TCRdb holds only in-frame clones, not every one. Of nearly 200,000 clones in the sample, roughly 80% are singletons; the top ten hold approximately 0.39%. Each donor's status was that of a healthy bone marrow donor. Source material: PBMCs. The rearrangement links TRBV18 to TRBJ2-7; 12 positions match TRBD1. The TCR was taken from a male donor in good health and CMV-seropositive. The CDR3 DNA sequence: TGTGCCAGCTCACCCTGGGACAGGGGGCAGCCCGAGCAGTACTTC. Protein: CASSPWDRGQPEQYF.